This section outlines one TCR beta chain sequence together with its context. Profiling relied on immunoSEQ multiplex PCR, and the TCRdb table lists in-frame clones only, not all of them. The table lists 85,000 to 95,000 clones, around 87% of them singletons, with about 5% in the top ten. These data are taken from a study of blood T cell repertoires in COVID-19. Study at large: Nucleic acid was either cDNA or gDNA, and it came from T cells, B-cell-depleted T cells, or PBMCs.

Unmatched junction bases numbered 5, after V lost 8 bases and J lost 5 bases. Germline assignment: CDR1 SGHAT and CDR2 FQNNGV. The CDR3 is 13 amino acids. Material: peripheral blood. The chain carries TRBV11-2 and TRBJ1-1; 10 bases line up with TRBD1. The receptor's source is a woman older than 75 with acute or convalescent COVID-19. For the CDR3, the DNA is TGTGCCAGCGGGACAGGGGAGGCAACTGAAGCTTTCTTT. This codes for CASGTGEATEAFF.